The 10 T cell receptor beta chains reported below all come from one sample, sequenced in a study of read filtering for tumor transcriptome and immune sequencing (dated by TCRdb to about 2020). Sequencing used an Illumina HiSeq 4000. TCR libraries were built from 400 to 450 ng RNA with the Immunoverse kit, using molecular barcoded adaptors covering alpha/delta and beta/gamma chains. TCRdb trimmed public reads at Q25 via fastp, called clones via MiXCR and kept in-frame beta chains. Under each unique CDR3 protein, matching rows form one entry showing the most common genes and DNA. This sample lists approximately 58,000 distinct CDR3 sequences; roughly 12% were detected once. The ten largest make up approximately 16% of the sample. Specimen: a population of CD138-negative cells sorted from bone marrow. According to the study, the label for this sample's cell subset or site signals: bone marrow mononuclear cells depleted of CD138+ plasma/myeloma cells by negative magnetic selection. The receptors stem from a donor aged 40 or older with multiple myeloma.

In the case of this clonotype: Being one base from a much bigger clone, this may be a read error. This chain joins TRBV7-9 and TRBJ2-5; D is unclear. CDR1 and CDR2 (germline): SEHNR, FQNEAQ (reference sequence). The CDR3 spans 12 residues. The ends were cut back, 0 bases at V and 7 bases at J, with 6 bases in the middle. The CDR3 DNA follows: TGTGCCAGCAGCTTAGCGGTGGGGACCCAGTACTTC. Its translation is CASSLAVGTQYF.

The CDR3 nucleotides are TGCGCCAGCAGACCACAGAACCATAATTCACCCCTCCACTTT. It codes for CASRPQNHNSPLHF. V usage is TRBV23-1 and J usage is TRBJ1-6; D uncertain. TRBV23-1 is an ORF, and what it does is uncertain. V lost 6 bases and J lost 5, with 11 bases in between. The CDR3 spans 14 residues.

V gene TRBV23-1 combines with J gene TRBJ2-1, with D perhaps assigned TRBD1 or TRBD2 (5 bases each). TRBV23-1 carries the ORF label, with uncertain function. CDR3 size: 13 residues. Trimming shortened V by 11 bases and J by 9 bases, and 20 bases separated the two germline ends. CDR3 region: CAPGFCEGREQFF. The CDR3 nucleotides are TGCGCCCCCGGGTTTTGCGAGGGGCGTGAGCAGTTCTTC.

This clonotype was seen at least ten times. The V gene is TRBV21-1, the J gene TRBJ1-1. TRBV21-1 is a recognized pseudogene. The CDR3 spans 13 residues. The DNA for the CDR3 is TGTGCCAGCAGCAAAGCGCGGACCACTGAAGCTTTCTTT. Translating gives CASSKARTTEAFF.

At least ten counts were recorded for this clonotype. The genes are TRBV7-3 and TRBJ1-1; D is uncertain. The V gene's germline CDR1 is SGHTA and CDR2 FQGTGA. The CDR3 has 13 amino acids. With 6 bases removed from V and 1 base from J, the gap between germline ends came to 9 bases. CDR3 in amino acids: CASRIQKNTEAFF. In nucleotides, the CDR3 is TGTGCCAGCAGGATCCAGAAGAACACTGAAGCTTTCTTT.

In this sample, this clonotype turned up many times. This sequence joins TRBV5-6 and TRBJ2-1, with D possibly being TRBD2 (6 bases). Trimming took off 5 bases at V and 3 bases at J, with 15 bases between the two ends. The CDR3 totals 15 residues. CDR1 and CDR2 from the germline V gene are SGHDT and YYEEEE. The CDR3 reads CASSFLEGNYNEQFF. The CDR3 DNA sequence: TGTGCCAGCAGTTTTTTGGAGGGAAACTACAATGAGCAGTTCTTC.

This clonotype was counted at least ten times. This chain uses TRBV12-3 or TRBV12-4 with TRBJ2-1; D is ambiguous. The CDR3 runs 15 residues. Trimming took off 3 bases at V and 0 bases at J, with 9 bases between the two ends. Here the CDR3 DNA reads TGTGCCAGCAGTTTCTCCGGCAGCTCCTACAATGAGCAGTTCTTC. It yields the protein CASSFSGSSYNEQFF.

In its sample, this clonotype was seen many times. The chain uses TRBV12-3 or TRBV12-4 and TRBJ2-1; TRBD1 is a possible D gene (6 bases). There are 14 residues in the CDR3. V was pared by 8 bases and J by 1 base, with 12 bases between. Here the CDR3 reads CASQTGGSYNEQFF. CDR3 nucleotides: TGTGCCAGCCAGACAGGAGGTTCCTACAATGAGCAGTTCTTC.

This clonotype was picked up many times. The chain joins TRBV7-3 to TRBJ2-2; the D gene is possibly TRBD2 (6 bases). The CDR3 is made up of 16 amino acids. The V end was cut by 5 bases, the J end by 2 bases, with 15 bases between. The germline V gene has CDR1 SGHTA and CDR2 FQGTGA. CDR3 loop: CASSRNGGSNTGELFF. As DNA, the CDR3 is TGTGCCAGCAGCCGTAACGGGGGATCAAACACCGGGGAGCTGTTTTTT.

This clonotype showed up many times. V usage is TRBV20-1 and J usage is TRBJ2-3, with a tentative D call TRBD2 (5 bases). Between the trimmed V and J ends, which lost 0 bases and 2 bases, there was a span of 18 bases. This CDR3 region has 17 residues. The germline gives CDR1 DFQATT, CDR2 SNEGSKA (reference sequence). As DNA, the CDR3 is TGCAGTGCTAGAGATTACGTGACCGGGGAACTCACAGATACGCAGTATTTT. It yields the protein CSARDYVTGELTDTQYF.